The 21 T cell receptor beta chains in this list originate from one sample, sequenced in a study of blood T cell repertoires in COVID-19 (dated by TCRdb to 2020 to 2022). The method was the immunoSEQ multiplex PCR assay. Imported from immuneACCESS, the table was reduced by TCRdb to in-frame sequences with V and J called. These copies leave out some clones; in studies compared against another copy, an unresolved V gene accounts for under half, and the cause of the remainder is not known. A total of about 670,000 clones appear in this sample, just under 90% of them only once. The top ten hold 0.2% to 0.3% of the sample. Material for sequencing was peripheral blood. The receptor source for this set is a woman in her late teens or twenties with acute or convalescent COVID-19.

The chain couples TRBV3-1 (or the pseudogene TRBV3-2) to TRBJ1-1; TRBD1 aligns across 10 bases. CDR3 length equals 17 residues. Germline CDR1 is LGHDT and CDR2 is YNNKEL (reference sequence). Trimming cost V 1 base and J 3 bases; bases outside gene matches: 8. The CDR3 here is CASSQGGTGVWDTEAFF. The CDR3 DNA follows: TGTGCCAGCAGCCAAGGGGGGACAGGGGTTTGGGACACTGAAGCTTTCTTT.

J is TRBJ1-2 and V is TRBV5-6; a possible D gene is TRBD1 (6 bases). Trimming took off 0 bases at V and 2 bases at J, with 14 bases between the two ends. The CDR3 length is 16 residues. In germline, CDR1 is SGHDT, CDR2 YYEEEE. CDR3 in amino acids: CASSLDRAYLNYGYTF. The CDR3, as DNA: TGTGCCAGCAGCTTGGACAGGGCCTACCTCAACTATGGCTACACCTTC.

The chain combines TRBV30 with TRBJ2-3, with 7 bases that match TRBD2. V shed 4 bases and J 5 bases; nucleotides not matched to a gene: 9. CDR1 and CDR2 (germline): GTSNPN, SVGIG (reference sequence). The CDR3 extends over 14 amino acids. CDR3 region: CAWKGLIAGDTQYF. The CDR3 DNA reads as TGTGCCTGGAAGGGTCTAATAGCGGGAGATACGCAGTATTTT.

This clone is a singleton in its sample. The V and J genes are TRBV9 and TRBJ2-2, with 7 bases identical to TRBD2. The length of the CDR3 is 17 residues. V gave up 0 bases and J gave up 2 bases; unmatched junction bases: 7. Germline V CDR1 and CDR2: SGDLS, YYNGEE. CDR3 coding DNA: TGTGCCAGCAGCGTAGCCGGTGGGGGGGTAAACACCGGGGAGCTGTTTTTT. Its protein product is CASSVAGGGVNTGELFF.

This CDR3 is CASSYSGNGGTEAFF. In DNA form, the CDR3 reads TGTGCCAGCAGTTACTCGGGAAACGGGGGGACTGAAGCTTTCTTT. V gene TRBV6-6 combines with J gene TRBJ1-1; possible D gene TRBD1, 5 bases. Deletions cut 0 bases from V and 5 bases from J, with 13 bases between. The CDR3 is 15 residues long. Germline V gives CDR1 MNHNY, CDR2 SVGAGI (reference sequence).

This rearrangement joins TRBV19 to TRBJ1-1; D may be TRBD1 (5 bases). Trimming removed 6 bases from V and 4 bases from J, with 18 bases in between. Germline V gene data show CDR1 as LNHDA and CDR2 as SQIVND (reference sequence). CDR3 size: 15 residues. The CDR3 DNA follows: TGTGCCAGTAGCCCTGGGGCCGGGGGTGGCACTGAAGCTTTCTTT. It codes for CASSPGAGGGTEAFF.

J is TRBJ2-1 and V is TRBV18; maybe TRBD2 (6 bases). Per germline, CDR1 KGHSH and CDR2 LQKENI. The V and J ends lost 7 bases and 0 bases respectively, with 10 bases between them. CDR3 length: 14 amino acids. CDR3 loop: CASWIGSSYNEQFF. In nucleotides, the CDR3 is TGTGCCAGCTGGATCGGGAGCTCCTACAATGAGCAGTTCTTC. Variable domain in full (rest from reference TRBV18 and TRBJ2-1): NAGVMQNPRHLVRRRGQEARLRCSPMKGHSHVYWYRQLPEEGLKFMVYLQKENIIDESGMPKERFSAEFPKEGPSILRIQQVVRGDSAAYFCASWIGSSYNEQFFGPGTRLTVL.

The chain is built from TRBV30 and TRBJ2-2, with D maybe TRBD2 (5 bases). There are 15 residues in the CDR3. Germline V lookup: CDR1 GTSNPN, CDR2 SVGIG (reference sequence). The germline V and J ends were trimmed by 1 base and 6 bases, with 15 bases remaining between them. For the CDR3, the DNA is TGTGCCTGGAGTGGGGAGAGGGCGCAGGCCGGGGAGCTGTTTTTT. It codes for CAWSGERAQAGELFF.

This sequence joins TRBV24-1 and TRBJ1-5; D gene ambiguous. Between the trimmed V and J ends, which lost 7 bases and 4 bases, there was a span of 22 bases. The CDR3 spans 17 residues. Germline values: CDR1 KGHDR, CDR2 SFDVKD. CDR3 protein: CATSPERWPYPNQPQHF. The DNA of the CDR3 is TGTGCCACCAGCCCCGAGCGGTGGCCTTACCCAAATCAGCCCCAGCATTTT.

The V gene is TRBV7-2, the J gene TRBJ1-3; D not resolved. V lost 1 base, J lost 4 bases, and 11 bases lay in between. Per germline, CDR1 SGHTA and CDR2 FQGNSA. The length of the CDR3 is 15 residues. The chain's CDR3 is CASSLGPGPGNTIYF. The CDR3 DNA reads as TGTGCCAGCAGCTTAGGTCCAGGCCCCGGAAACACCATATATTTT.

The rearrangement joins TRBV11-3 to TRBJ1-1; D is possibly TRBD1 (6 bases). V gave up 5 bases and J gave up 6 bases, with 16 bases separating them. CDR3 length: 14 residues. Germline V CDR1 and CDR2: SGHNT, YENEEA. The DNA for the CDR3 is TGTGCCAGCAGCCATTCGAGGAACAGGGCTGAAGCTTTCTTT. It is translated as CASSHSRNRAEAFF.

The chain employs TRBV2 and TRBJ1-4; TRBD1 aligns across 10 bases. The germline gives CDR1 SNHLY, CDR2 FYNNEI. This CDR3 spans 16 amino acids. Trimming cost V 5 bases and J 3 bases; bases outside gene matches: 6. The CDR3 sequence: CASSRTGGIANEKLFF. The CDR3 DNA follows: TGTGCCAGCAGTAGGACAGGGGGTATAGCTAATGAAAAACTGTTTTTT.

The V call is TRBV11-2, the J call TRBJ1-2; no firm D call. CDR1 is SGHAT, CDR2 FQNNGV, per germline. Trimming left V 5 bases short and J 8 bases short, with 9 bases between. The CDR3 runs to 11 residues. CDR3 coding DNA: TGTGCCAGCAGCCAAGTGGGCGGCTACACCTTC. Translated, it gives CASSQVGGYTF.

This clone has only one observation. The gene calls are TRBV6-5 and TRBJ1-3, with D possibly matching TRBD1 (5 bases). Trimming cost V 11 bases and J 2 bases, with 19 bases left between them. This CDR3 region has 15 residues. CDR1 is MNHEY, CDR2 SVGAGI, per germline. DNA for the CDR3: TGTGCCCTTAGACAGACTGCTTCTCCTGGAAACACCATATATTTT. Translated, it gives CALRQTASPGNTIYF.

V is TRBV7-3 and J is TRBJ2-7; 8 bases match TRBD2. With 1 base clipped from V and 3 bases from J, the junction kept 11 bases outside the gene matches. Germline assignment: CDR1 SGHTA and CDR2 FQGTGA. CDR3 size: 17 residues. CDR3 in amino acids: CASSLSPPGAGGYEQYF. CDR3 coding DNA: TGTGCCAGCAGCTTAAGCCCCCCGGGGGCGGGGGGCTACGAGCAGTACTTC.

The chain uses TRBV9 and TRBJ1-2; 8 bases match TRBD1. This CDR3 spans 15 amino acids. Trimming cost V 2 bases and J 2 bases; bases outside gene matches: 5. Germline values: CDR1 SGDLS, CDR2 YYNGEE. This chain's CDR3 is CASSVQGASNYGYTF. CDR3 nucleotides: TGTGCCAGCAGCGTCCAGGGGGCCAGCAACTATGGCTACACCTTC.

The V call is TRBV27, the J call TRBJ1-1; D is undetermined. This CDR3 is built from 16 residues. With 2 bases removed from V and 4 bases from J, the gap between germline ends came to 17 bases. From germline, CDR1 is MNHEY and CDR2 SMNVEV (reference sequence). The CDR3 loop reads CASSLRVLGAGTEAFF. The CDR3 DNA is TGTGCCAGCAGTTTAAGAGTTTTGGGTGCGGGCACTGAAGCTTTCTTT.

J is TRBJ2-7 and V is TRBV5-8; 7 bases map to TRBD1. This CDR3 contains 16 residues. The germline V gene encodes CDR1 SGHTS and CDR2 YDEGEE. J gave up 0 bases and V 1 base, and 7 bases lay outside the gene matches. This CDR3 reads CASSLFGTESSYEQYF. CDR3 nucleotides: TGTGCCAGCAGCTTGTTCGGGACAGAGAGCTCCTACGAGCAGTACTTC.

The chain links TRBV18 to TRBJ2-3, with 9 bases matching TRBD2. The CDR3 is 16 residues long. CDR1 and CDR2 (germline): KGHSH, LQKENI. Germline trimming cut 3 bases from V and 4 bases from J; bases unmatched to any gene: 8. CDR3 protein: CASSPPGLAAPDTQYF. DNA of the CDR3: TGTGCCAGCTCACCCCCGGGACTAGCAGCCCCAGATACGCAGTATTTT.

The chain combines TRBV9 with TRBJ1-2, with 10 bases fitting TRBD1. The J segment lost 5 bases and the V segment lost 4 bases, leaving 5 bases of the junction unmatched. This CDR3 is built from 14 residues. Germline CDR1 and CDR2: SGDLS and YYNGEE. The CDR3 DNA follows: TGTGCCAGCAGCCCTGGGGACAGGGGATATGGCTACACCTTC. Translating it yields CASSPGDRGYGYTF.

This clone appeared a single time. The chain employs TRBV5-6 and TRBJ2-2; the match to TRBD1 covers 12 bases. CDR3 length: 15 amino acids. The germline V gene encodes CDR1 SGHDT and CDR2 YYEEEE. J was trimmed by 7 bases and V by 5 bases; bases with no gene match: 6. This chain's CDR3 is CASREGQGAHGELFF. The CDR3 nucleotides are TGTGCCAGCAGAGAGGGACAGGGGGCGCACGGGGAGCTGTTTTTT.